Listed below are T cell receptor beta chains from one sample, sequenced in a study of T cells in Graves' hyperthyroidism and ophthalmopathy. TCRdb independently ran MiXCR on the multiplex PCR reads; one entry per CDR3 protein. The sample shows fewer than 550,000 distinct CDR3 sequences, more than 15% of them seen only once. The sequenced sample was blood. The receptors were gathered from a woman between 18 and 29 years old with Graves' hyperthyroidism. CDR3s include the opening cysteine and the closing phenylalanine or tryptophan. D genes are given only for firm matches. Not all rows give a size; the values are once, few, many and, for expanded clones, a class.

D gene	J gene	clone size	V gene	CDR3 protein	CDR3 DNA
NA	TRBJ1-5	many	TRBV2	CASSDDGSNQPQHF	TGTGCCAGCAGTGACGACGGGAGCAATCAGCCCCAGCATTTT
NA	TRBJ1-6	many	TRBV12-3/TRBV12-4	CASSPYNSPLHF	TGTGCCAGCAGTCCCTATAATTCACCCCTCCACTTT
TRBD1	TRBJ1-1	many	TRBV15	CATSTRDRMNTEAFF	TGTGCCACCAGCACCCGGGACAGGATGAACACTGAAGCTTTCTTT
NA	TRBJ1-1	many	TRBV10-3	CAISESIEGEAFF	TGTGCCATCAGTGAGTCGATAGAGGGAGAGGCTTTCTTT
NA	TRBJ1-2	many	TRBV9	CASSVETDPNYGYTF	TGTGCCAGCAGCGTTGAGACGGATCCTAACTATGGCTACACCTTC
NA	TRBJ2-7	many	TRBV28	CASSTPGRHYEQYF	TGTGCCAGCAGTACTCCGGGCCGGCACTACGAGCAGTACTTC
NA	TRBJ1-6	many	TRBV7-9	CASSAAGNSPLHF	TGTGCCAGCAGCGCCGCAGGGAATTCACCCCTCCACTTT
NA	TRBJ2-1	NA	TRBV7-3	CASSWTNYNEQFF	TGTGCCAGCAGCTGGACAAACTACAATGAGCAGTTCTTC
NA	TRBJ1-5	many	TRBV7-9	CASSPPGVQPQHF	TGTGCCAGCAGCCCCCCCGGGGTCCAGCCCCAGCATTTT
NA	TRBJ2-7	NA	TRBV25-1	CASRPLRGGSYEQYF	TGTGCCAGCAGACCTTTGCGGGGCGGCTCCTACGAGCAGTACTTC
NA	TRBJ1-4	many	TRBV11-2	CASSSLRKGSTNEKLFF	TGTGCCAGCAGCAGCCTTCGTAAGGGATCAACTAATGAAAAACTGTTTTTT
NA	TRBJ1-3	NA	TRBV12-3/TRBV12-4	CASSSGSRNTIYF	TGTGCCAGCAGTTCGGGGAGTAGAAACACCATATATTTT
NA	TRBJ2-1	many	TRBV7-9	CASSLGQLNEQFF	TGTGCCAGCAGCTTAGGTCAGCTCAATGAGCAGTTCTTC
TRBD1	TRBJ2-5	many	TRBV11-2	CASSLVLQGARKETQYF	TGTGCCAGCAGCTTAGTCCTACAGGGGGCGCGAAAAGAGACCCAGTACTTC
NA	TRBJ2-3	NA	TRBV7-2	CASSPTGRAPLTDTQYF	TGTGCCAGCAGCCCCACTGGGCGGGCCCCACTCACAGATACGCAGTATTTT
NA	TRBJ2-1	few	TRBV29-1	CSVAVGVYNEQFF	TGCAGCGTTGCCGTCGGGGTATACAATGAGCAGTTCTTC
NA	TRBJ2-7	NA	TRBV5-8	CATNGRFDEQYF	TGTGCCACCAATGGACGTTTCGACGAGCAGTACTTC
NA	TRBJ2-2	few	TRBV6-1	CASSQQRGTNTGELFF	TGTGCCAGCAGTCAACAACGCGGGACAAACACCGGGGAGCTGTTTTTT
TRBD2	TRBJ2-3	NA	TRBV7-9	CASSLTRGGLAGTDTQYF	TGTGCCAGCAGCTTAACTCGGGGAGGACTAGCGGGAACAGATACGCAGTATTTT
TRBD1	TRBJ2-3	NA	TRBV4-2	CASSQDGTAVGGDTQYF	TGTGCCAGCAGCCAAGACGGGACAGCTGTGGGCGGGGATACGCAGTATTTT
TRBD1	TRBJ2-7	NA	TRBV20-1	CSARQGDEQYF	TGCAGTGCTAGACAGGGGGACGAGCAGTACTTC
NA	TRBJ2-5	few	TRBV25-1	CASSESEGQGRYF	TGTGCCAGCAGTGAATCGGAGGGGCAGGGGAGGTACTTC
TRBD2	TRBJ2-7	few	TRBV19	CASSFLTGGEQYF	TGTGCCAGTAGTTTCCTAACGGGGGGCGAGCAGTACTTC
NA	TRBJ2-1	NA	TRBV6-1	CASVLGRFNEQFF	TGTGCCAGTGTCCTCGGACGGTTCAATGAGCAGTTCTTC
TRBD1	TRBJ1-1	many	TRBV6-5	CASSYKGAPMNTEAFF	TGTGCCAGCAGTTACAAGGGGGCCCCTATGAACACTGAAGCTTTCTTT
NA	TRBJ1-1	many	TRBV11-2	CASSFIRQGLTEAFF	TGTGCCAGCAGCTTTATACGGCAGGGGCTCACTGAAGCTTTCTTT
NA	TRBJ2-5	many	TRBV29-1	CSVARSQETQYF	TGCAGCGTTGCGCGGAGTCAAGAGACCCAGTACTTC
NA	TRBJ1-1	many	TRBV20-1	CSPSAGSNTEAFF	TGCAGTCCATCAGCGGGGTCGAACACTGAAGCTTTCTTT
NA	TRBJ1-4	few	TRBV5-1	CASGQPGEKLFF	TGCGCCAGCGGACAGCCGGGAGAAAAACTGTTTTTT